The clone carrying this TCR beta chain was counted only a few times. Its antigen is unknown. This entry is derived from a study of T-cell reconstitution after alpha-beta-depleted transplantation in children. This sample's TCRbeta library carried unique molecular identifier barcodes. Using its own MiXCR run on the PCR reads, TCRdb lists one record per CDR3 protein. Seen here are some 200,000 distinct CDR3 sequences, 11% observed once, and the top ten hold 28%. Broader study findings: Newly made T cells mostly supplied T-cell counts and diversity one year after transplant. Where some patients showed high TCRbeta diversity at day 60, it came from recipient T cells and thymic progenitors that had survived. At around two months after transplant, the alpha-beta T cells were reportedly derived from several hundred expanded clones that came from non-depleted graft cells.

V dropped 0 bases and J dropped 4 bases, with 13 bases sitting between them. CDR3 length equals 16 residues. Germline CDR1 reads LGHNA; CDR2 reads YNFKEQ. V and J are TRBV4-2 and TRBJ2-1; D tentatively reads TRBD1 or TRBD2 (6 bases each). The TCR comes from a child less than two years old with acute myeloid leukemia, due to receive a stem cell transplant. The sequencing here drew on PBMCs, taken before TCRalphabeta/CD19-depleted stem cell transplant. The CDR3 is CASSQDPRGQYNEQFF. The CDR3 region has the DNA TGTGCCAGCAGCCAAGATCCCCGGGGGCAGTACAATGAGCAGTTCTTC.